This TCR beta chain was retrieved from a study of T cells after yellow fever vaccination (dated by TCRdb to the late 2010s). General notes on the study: The SMART-Seq v4 Ultra Low Input RNA kit was used to prepare libraries from fractions with low cell numbers. Blood was drawn at multiple timepoints before and after primary and secondary immunization, with bulk PBMC replicates and cell subsets isolated. Two healthy male donors made up the cohort, one aged 18 to 30 years and the other aged 30 to 40 years. To follow T-cell clones before and after both primary and booster YFV17D yellow fever vaccination, bulk TCR alpha and beta repertoires underwent longitudinal sequencing.

The paper's findings and limits, for the study overall: A small fraction of clonotypes appeared in both the CD4 and CD8 compartments, likely as a result of convergent recombination. Most clones expanded after primary vaccination (96% of CD4 and 88% of CD8) were re-detected after the booster, suggesting that broad memory maintenance occurred. FACS-sorted repertoires could contain abundant contaminating clonotypes from the bulk population, so computational filtering was required. The secondary T-cell response was weaker than the primary response but faster, peaking on day 5 instead of day 15. Because only a couple of donors were included in the study, the extent to which the findings can be generalized is limited.

This clonotype came up a few times. Its antigen is currently not known. There are no base qualities to consult, and no much larger clone falls within one base. Reading the label with the study, this specimen's treatment or condition is: live attenuated yellow fever vaccine strain. PBMCs were isolated from peripheral blood using a standard Ficoll-Paque protocol. Dynabeads CD4 and CD8 positive selection kits were used to isolate CD4 and CD8 T-cell fractions. RNA was extracted with TriZol from bulk PBMCs, CD4 and CD8 fractions, and dextramer-positive and dextramer-negative fractions. Synthesis of TCR cDNA relied on 5'RACE template switching, a step that introduced a universal primer site along with unique molecular identifiers. Priming for cDNA synthesis came from both the TCR alpha and TCR beta constant segments. Library amplification involved two PCR steps, and the second step added sample barcodes and sequencing adapters. Sequencing of libraries was done on Illumina HiSeq 2500 (2x100 bp) or NovaSeq (2x150 bp). On the study's bioinformatics: Reads were demultiplexed and collapsed into UMI consensus sequences with MIGEC, and V(D)J alignment was performed with MiXCR. Vaccine-responding clonotypes were identified with edgeR using replicate PBMC samples, with FDR below 0.01 and a log2 fold change above 5 up to day 15 being required. Bulk clonotypes were assigned CD4 or CD8 identity according to which sequenced CD4 or CD8 repertoire held them at higher abundance. TCRdb trimmed public reads at Q25 via fastp, called clones via MiXCR and kept in-frame beta chains. All rows with the same CDR3 protein become a single entry with the most common DNA and genes. TCRdb's processing, not the authors', yielded these V and J calls. Recorded for this sample are tens of thousands of distinct CDR3 sequences; approximately 6.2% of them occurred a single time. Roughly 2.3% of the sample goes to the ten largest clones.

Relative to germline, V is 3 bases shorter and J is 5 bases shorter, with 13 bases between their ends. Counted from cysteine to phenylalanine, this CDR3 has 14 amino acids. CDR3 DNA is the only sequence kept; it has 42 bases, read in frame from the first base. The germline V gene provides CDR1 SNHLY and CDR2 FYNNEI. Specimen: CD4+ T cells sorted from PBMCs, collected roughly 15 days after the first yellow fever vaccination. This clonotype was obtained from a man aged 18 to 30 who received the YFV17D yellow fever vaccine. The chain employs TRBV2 and TRBJ2-5; the best D guess is TRBD1, with 5 bases matching. At the DNA level, the sequence is TGTGCCAGCAGTGAGAATAAGGGGTGGGAGACCCAGTACTTC. Its protein product is CASSENKGWETQYF.